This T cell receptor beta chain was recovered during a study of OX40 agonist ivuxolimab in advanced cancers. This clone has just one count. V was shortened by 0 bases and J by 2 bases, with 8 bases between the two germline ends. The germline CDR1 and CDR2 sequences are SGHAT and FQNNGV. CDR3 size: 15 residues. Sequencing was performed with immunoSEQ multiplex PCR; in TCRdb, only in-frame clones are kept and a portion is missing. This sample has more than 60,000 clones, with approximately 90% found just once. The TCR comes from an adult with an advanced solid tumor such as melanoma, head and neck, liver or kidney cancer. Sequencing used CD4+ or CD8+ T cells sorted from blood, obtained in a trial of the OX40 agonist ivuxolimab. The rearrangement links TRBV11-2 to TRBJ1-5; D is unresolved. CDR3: CASSLDPSGNQPQHF. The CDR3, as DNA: TGTGCCAGCAGCTTAGATCCTTCCGGCAATCAGCCCCAGCATTTT.